The sequence of this T cell receptor (beta chain) was determined in a study of post-analysis software for immune sequencing data. At the level of the study: The disease courses covered relapsing-remitting, secondary progressive and progressive-relapsing multiple sclerosis.

The TCR beta cDNA libraries contained unique molecular identifiers. TCRdb recomputed calls from the PCR reads with MiXCR, one row per CDR3 protein. The top ten hold roughly 0.54% of the sample, which has hundreds of thousands of distinct CDR3 sequences, 25% to 30% seen once. Notes on the study in general: Normalized Chao1 diversity was significantly reduced in patients versus controls. About 5 TRBV segments occurring more often in patients than controls included TRBV5-6, TRBV5-1 and TRBV20-1.

On this clonotype itself: What it binds is not known.

V shed 4 bases, J shed 6 bases, and the junction held 6 bases outside the gene matches. The CDR3 has 16 residues. Germline V gives CDR1 MGHRA, CDR2 YSYEKL. The rearrangement uses TRBV4-1 and TRBJ1-6, with 10 positions matching TRBD1. Sequencing was done on a sample of blood. This sequence originates from a girl aged 10 to 17 with multiple sclerosis. The CDR3: CASSLHRDRGNSPLHF. The CDR3 coding sequence is TGCGCCAGCAGCCTGCACCGGGACAGGGGTAATTCACCCCTCCACTTT.